This T cell receptor beta chain came from a study of cytomegalovirus exposure and HLA in healthy donors. This clone has more than one count but fewer than ten. Germline assignment: CDR1 SGHRS and CDR2 YFSETQ. The V end lost 4 bases, the J end lost 2 bases, and 12 bases lay between the germline ends. The CDR3 loop spans 14 amino acids. Both 60 Vbeta primers and 13 Jbeta primers went into the PCR. The assay was immunoSEQ multiplex PCR, and TCRdb's table has in-frame clones only and misses some. The sample records 160,000 or so clones, 75% to 80% being singletons. Input material: PBMCs. This TCR was sampled from a woman aged 40 to 50 in good health and CMV-seronegative. The chain joins TRBV5-1 to TRBJ1-1; the D is unclear. Written as DNA, the CDR3 is TGCGCCAGCAGCAGGCGGGATCCCAACACTGAAGCTTTCTTT. As protein: CASSRRDPNTEAFF.